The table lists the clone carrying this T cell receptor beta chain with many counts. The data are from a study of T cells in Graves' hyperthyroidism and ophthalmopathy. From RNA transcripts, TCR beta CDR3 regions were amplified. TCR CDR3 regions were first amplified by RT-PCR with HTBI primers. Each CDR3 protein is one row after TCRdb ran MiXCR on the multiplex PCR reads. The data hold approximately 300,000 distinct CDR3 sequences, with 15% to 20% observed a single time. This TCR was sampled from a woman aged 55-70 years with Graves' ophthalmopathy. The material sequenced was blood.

CDR3: CASNLDRGRDTGELFF. CDR3 in DNA: TGTGCCAGCAACCTGGACAGGGGGAGAGACACCGGGGAGCTGTTTTTT. The V and J genes are TRBV2 and TRBJ2-2, with 10 nucleotides matching TRBD1. This CDR3 is built from 16 residues. In germline, CDR1 is SNHLY, CDR2 FYNNEI. The J segment lost 3 bases and the V segment lost 7 bases, leaving 8 bases of the junction unmatched.